This section outlines one T cell receptor (beta chain) sequence together with its context. Its specificity is unknown. These data belong to a study of OX40 agonist ivuxolimab in advanced cancers. The V segment lost 7 bases and the J segment 5 bases; nucleotides outside the gene matches: 11. There are 15 residues in the CDR3. Germline V gives CDR1 SGHRS, CDR2 YFSETQ. General study results and limits: Some of the nonresponding patients also showed low levels of normalized T-cell clonal expansion.

Some clones are missing from TCRdb's copy, which holds only in-frame ones; the method was immunoSEQ multiplex PCR. This sample has roughly 66,000 clones; around 83% occur once, and the top ten carry more than 6.5%. Sequencing used CD4+ or CD8+ T cells sorted from blood, obtained in a trial of the OX40 agonist ivuxolimab. The gene calls are TRBV5-1 and TRBJ2-2; the match to TRBD1 covers 7 bases. The sequence derives from an adult with an advanced solid tumor such as melanoma, head and neck, liver or kidney cancer. The CDR3 sequence: CASGRQGKGTGELFF. CDR3 nucleotide sequence: TGCGCCAGCGGTCGACAGGGAAAGGGAACCGGGGAGCTGTTTTTT.